This T cell receptor (beta chain) derives from a study of OX40 agonist ivuxolimab in advanced cancers. Study information: As their treatment, patients were administered ivuxolimab, an agonistic anti-OX40 (CD134) antibody.

Generated by immunoSEQ multiplex PCR, the TCRdb table keeps only in-frame clones and is missing some. The sample includes 90,000 to 100,000 clones, about 86% of them seen just once. Germline CDR1 LNHDA, CDR2 SQIVND (reference sequence). V was cut by 11 bases and J by 0 bases, with 20 bases left in between. There are 16 residues in the CDR3. This clonotype was sampled from an adult with an advanced solid tumor such as melanoma, head and neck, liver or kidney cancer. Sequencing used CD4+ or CD8+ T cells sorted from blood, obtained in a trial of the OX40 agonist ivuxolimab. This chain links TRBV19 with TRBJ1-3, with D maybe TRBD1 (5 bases). DNA for the CDR3: TGTGCCGCTGGAATGGGAGGGACGTCCTCTGGAAACACCATATATTTT. Protein sequence: CAAGMGGTSSGNTIYF.